This T cell receptor (beta chain) is from a study of blood T cell repertoires in COVID-19. The CDR3 loop spans 15 amino acids. Germline V gives CDR1 SGHVS, CDR2 FQNEAQ. V dropped 3 bases and J dropped 2 bases, with 14 bases sitting between them. Some clones are missing from TCRdb's copy, which holds only in-frame ones; the method was immunoSEQ multiplex PCR. The sample includes nearly 35,000 clones, around 87% of them seen just once. This sequence joins TRBV7-8 and TRBJ2-7; a possible D gene is TRBD1 (6 bases). The sequencing sample was made of peripheral blood. The origin of this receptor is a human donor in a cohort sampled during active COVID-19. CDR3 DNA: TGTGCCAGCAGCTTCTTGACAGGTATCACCTACGAGCAGTACTTC. The encoded protein is CASSFLTGITYEQYF.